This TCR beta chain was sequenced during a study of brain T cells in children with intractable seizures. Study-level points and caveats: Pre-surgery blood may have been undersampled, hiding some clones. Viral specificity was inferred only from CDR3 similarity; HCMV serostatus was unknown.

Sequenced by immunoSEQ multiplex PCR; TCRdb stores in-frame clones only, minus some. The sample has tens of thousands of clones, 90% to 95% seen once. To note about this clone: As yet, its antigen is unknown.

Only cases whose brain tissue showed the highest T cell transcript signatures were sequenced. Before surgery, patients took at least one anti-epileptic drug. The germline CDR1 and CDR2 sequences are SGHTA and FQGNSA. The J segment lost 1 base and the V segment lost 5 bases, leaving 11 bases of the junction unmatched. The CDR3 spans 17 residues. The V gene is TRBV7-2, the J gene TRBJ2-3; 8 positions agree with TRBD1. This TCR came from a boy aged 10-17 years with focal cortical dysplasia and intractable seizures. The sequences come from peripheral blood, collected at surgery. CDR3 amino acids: CASSPIRTGMGTDTQYF. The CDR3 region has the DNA TGTGCCAGCAGCCCGATCAGGACAGGGATGGGCACAGATACGCAGTATTTT. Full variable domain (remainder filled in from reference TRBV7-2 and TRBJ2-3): GAGVSQSPSNKVTEKGKDVELRCDPISGHTALYWYRQSLGQGLEFLIYFQGNSAPDKSGLPSDRFSAERTGGSVSTLTIQRTQQEDSAVYLCASSPIRTGMGTDTQYFGPGTRLTVL.